What follows are 26 T cell receptor beta chains derived from one specimen sequenced in a study of shared clonotypes between healthy human individuals. Measured with immunoSEQ multiplex PCR; TCRdb has only the in-frame clones, and not every one. The sample contains approximately 530,000 clones, approximately 95% of which appear only once. Sequencing input: naive CD4+ T cells sorted from blood. Subset of the sample: CD45RA+ positively selected. These receptors were collected from a woman aged 25 to 39 in good health.

This rearrangement joins TRBV28 to TRBJ1-1; 7 nucleotides match TRBD1. Germline trimming cut 3 bases from V and 3 bases from J; bases unmatched to any gene: 4. This CDR3 has 14 residues. The germline CDR1 and CDR2 sequences are MDHEN and SYDVKM. CDR3 nucleotide sequence: TGTGCCAGCAGTTTGGCCAGGGGGTACACTGAAGCTTTCTTT. Protein sequence: CASSLARGYTEAFF.

The V call is TRBV28, the J call TRBJ2-5; either TRBD1 or TRBD2 may supply D (5 bases each). The V end lost 7 bases, the J end lost 8 bases, and 20 bases lay between the germline ends. Germline assignment: CDR1 MDHEN and CDR2 SYDVKM. CDR3 length: 14 residues. The CDR3 here is CASKGEREGATQYF. In nucleotides, the CDR3 is TGTGCCAGCAAGGGTGAACGGGAAGGGGCTACCCAGTACTTC.

Here the CDR3 reads CASTPPGQQSYSNQPQHF. The CDR3 nucleotides are TGTGCCAGTACCCCCCCGGGGCAGCAGAGTTATAGCAATCAGCCCCAGCATTTT. J is TRBJ1-5 and V is TRBV19, with D maybe TRBD1 (5 bases). Per germline, CDR1 LNHDA and CDR2 SQIVND (reference sequence). CDR3 length equals 18 residues. The V end was cut by 7 bases, the J end by 0 bases, with 22 bases between. The entire variable domain, with the rest obtained from reference TRBV19 and TRBJ1-5, is as follows: DGGITQSPKYLFRKEGQNVTLSCEQNLNHDAMYWYRQDPGQGLRLIYYSQIVNDFQKGDIAEGYSVSREKKESFPLTVTSAQKNPTAFYLCASTPPGQQSYSNQPQHFGDGTRLSIL.

The chain carries TRBV18 and TRBJ2-2; TRBD1 agrees at 7 bases. Germline V lookup: CDR1 KGHSH, CDR2 LQKENI. The CDR3 extends over 15 amino acids. Trimming cost V 3 bases and J 5 bases; bases outside gene matches: 6. CDR3 in DNA: TGTGCCAGCTCACCGACAGGGTCGGAGACCGGGGAGCTGTTTTTT. It yields the protein CASSPTGSETGELFF.

The CDR3 loop reads CASSLTQPQHF. The CDR3, as DNA: TGTGCCAGCAGTTTGACCCAGCCCCAGCATTTT. The chain combines TRBV28 with TRBJ1-5; no clear D gene. CDR1 is MDHEN, CDR2 SYDVKM, per germline. V was clipped by 3 bases and J by 7 bases, with 4 bases between them. The CDR3 is 11 amino acids.

This chain uses TRBV28 with TRBJ1-1; D is perhaps TRBD1 (5 bases). The CDR3 contains 14 residues. Trimming pared 3 bases from V and 3 bases from J, leaving 11 bases between. Per the germline V gene, CDR1 is MDHEN and CDR2 is SYDVKM. CDR3 loop: CASSLFRGHTEAFF. The CDR3 DNA is TGTGCCAGCAGTTTGTTTAGGGGCCACACTGAAGCTTTCTTT.

This chain joins TRBV5-1 and TRBJ2-5; perhaps TRBD1 as D (6 bases). Germline-derived CDR1 and CDR2 are SGHRS and YFSETQ. This CDR3 is 15 amino acids long. V lost 0 bases and J lost 3, with 12 bases in between. The CDR3 sequence is CASSLDGQSEETQYF. In DNA form, the CDR3 reads TGCGCCAGCAGCTTGGACGGACAGTCTGAAGAGACCCAGTACTTC. The whole variable domain, remainder taken from reference TRBV5-1 and TRBJ2-5, is KAGVTQTPRYLIKTRGQQVTLSCSPISGHRSVSWYQQTPGQGLQFLFEYFSETQRNKGNFPGRFSGRQFSNSRSEMNVSTLELGDSALYLCASSLDGQSEETQYFGPGTRLLVL.

J is TRBJ2-1 and V is TRBV5-1, with D tentatively TRBD1 (6 bases). The V end lost 3 bases, the J end lost 4 bases, and 20 bases lay between the germline ends. The CDR3 contains 17 residues. The V gene's germline CDR1 is SGHRS and CDR2 YFSETQ. CDR3 protein: CASSYSTGSGTYNEQFF. The CDR3 region has the DNA TGCGCCAGCAGCTATTCGACAGGTTCCGGAACATACAATGAGCAGTTCTTC.

The V gene is TRBV18, the J gene TRBJ1-1; TRBD1 matches at 7 bases. Germline CDR1 reads KGHSH; CDR2 reads LQKENI. V gave up 5 bases and J gave up 4 bases; unmatched junction bases: 4. The CDR3 spans 13 residues. CDR3 nucleotide sequence: TGTGCCAGCTCAAACACAGGGGTCACTGAAGCTTTCTTT. This codes for CASSNTGVTEAFF. Combining the CDR3 with reference TRBV18 and TRBJ1-1 gives the whole variable domain NAGVMQNPRHLVRRRGQEARLRCSPMKGHSHVYWYRQLPEEGLKFMVYLQKENIIDESGMPKERFSAEFPKEGPSILRIQQVVRGDSAAYFCASSNTGVTEAFFGQGTRLTVV.

V is TRBV6-1 and J is TRBJ2-7; 8 nucleotides align to TRBD2. This CDR3 spans 14 amino acids. The V gene's germline CDR1 is MNHNS and CDR2 SASEGT. Unmatched junction bases numbered 5, after V lost 7 bases and J lost 0 bases. This CDR3 is CASMFSGTSYEQYF. CDR3 sequence (DNA): TGTGCCAGCATGTTTAGCGGGACCTCCTACGAGCAGTACTTC.

This chain uses TRBV13 with TRBJ2-7; 7 nucleotides line up with TRBD1. This CDR3 has 13 residues. V dropped 6 bases and J dropped 5; count of bases not matched to a gene: 7. Germline CDR1 and CDR2: PRHDT and FYEKMQ (reference sequence). DNA of the CDR3: TGTGCCAGCAGTTTGGGGACAGAACACGAGCAGTACTTC. It codes for CASSLGTEHEQYF.

This clone was recorded once. The chain is built from TRBV6-4 and TRBJ1-1; D might be TRBD1 (5 bases). Germline assignment: CDR1 MRHNA and CDR2 SNTAGT. The CDR3 loop spans 15 amino acids. Trimming left V 6 bases short and J 3 bases short, with 17 bases between. This chain's CDR3 is CASRGGRFRYTEAFF. CDR3 in DNA: TGTGCCAGCAGGGGGGGGAGGTTTAGGTACACTGAAGCTTTCTTT.

The J gene is TRBJ2-4, the V gene TRBV10-2; the D gene could be TRBD1 or TRBD2 (5 bases each). The CDR3 runs to 14 residues. V lost 6 bases and J lost 5, with 14 bases in between. Germline CDR1 and CDR2: WSHSY and SAAADI. The CDR3 sequence is CASRPWQGENIQYF. CDR3 in DNA: TGCGCCAGCAGACCCTGGCAGGGAGAAAACATTCAGTACTTC.

The chain has TRBV2 and TRBJ2-3; possible D gene TRBD2, 5 bases. V lost 7 bases and J 2 bases, leaving 16 bases between the germline ends. CDR1 is SNHLY, CDR2 FYNNEI, per germline. The CDR3 length is 15 residues. The CDR3 region has the DNA TGTGCCAGCATACGGGAACTCACCTTCACAGATACGCAGTATTTT. Residues: CASIRELTFTDTQYF.

This chain uses TRBV18 with TRBJ2-7, with a possible D match to TRBD1 (7 bases). Germline V gene lookup returns CDR1 KGHSH and CDR2 LQKENI. The CDR3 loop spans 16 amino acids. The ends were cut back, 3 bases at V and 2 bases at J, with 17 bases in the middle. In DNA form, the CDR3 reads TGTGCCAGCTCACCTATGCAGGGGGGCCAGCCCTACGAGCAGTACTTC. Its protein is CASSPMQGGQPYEQYF.

This clone was observed a single time. The chain uses TRBV25-1 and TRBJ2-7; perhaps TRBD1 as D (6 bases). Trimming cost V 3 bases and J 3 bases, with 9 bases left between them. The CDR3 runs 13 residues. From germline, CDR1 is MGHDK and CDR2 SYGVNS. CDR3 protein: CASSDNRVYEQYF. The CDR3, as DNA: TGTGCCAGCAGTGACAACAGGGTCTACGAGCAGTACTTC.

This clone was recorded a few times. This chain links TRBV19 with TRBJ1-1; tentative D call: TRBD1 (5 bases). Germline V CDR1 and CDR2: LNHDA, SQIVND (reference sequence). The CDR3 runs 11 residues. V lost 4 bases and J 12 bases, leaving 12 bases between the germline ends. The CDR3 spells CASSTREVSFF. The CDR3 region has the DNA TGTGCCAGTAGTACCAGGGAGGTGTCTTTCTTT.

This clone was observed a single time. This chain links TRBV4-1 with TRBJ2-6; 10 bases are a match to TRBD1. The germline V gene encodes CDR1 MGHRA and CDR2 YSYEKL. V gave up 1 base and J gave up 0 bases; unmatched junction bases: 6. The CDR3 spans 19 residues. CDR3 amino acids: CASSQGRGQGSSGANVLTF. The CDR3 DNA sequence: TGCGCCAGCAGCCAAGGCCGGGGACAGGGGTCCTCTGGGGCCAACGTCCTGACTTTC.

The count of this clone is one. J is TRBJ2-7 and V is TRBV7-3; the match to TRBD2 covers 8 bases. CDR3 size: 15 residues. Trimming at V came to 5 bases and at J to 0 bases, leaving 6 bases not matched to a gene. Germline CDR1 reads SGHTA; CDR2 reads FQGTGA. CDR3 bases: TGTGCCAGCAGCCCCTCGGGAGGGCCCTCCTACGAGCAGTACTTC. Translating gives CASSPSGGPSYEQYF.

The rearrangement links TRBV28 to TRBJ2-3; 7 bases line up with TRBD1. The V gene's germline CDR1 is MDHEN and CDR2 SYDVKM. CDR3 length: 15 amino acids. V shed 2 bases and J 4 bases; nucleotides not matched to a gene: 6. CDR3: CASSLPHTGADTQYF. The CDR3 bases are TGTGCCAGCAGTTTACCACATACAGGGGCAGATACGCAGTATTTT.

V gene TRBV27 combines with J gene TRBJ1-1; perhaps TRBD1 as D (5 bases). Trimming cost V 6 bases and J 6 bases, with 20 bases left between them. In germline, CDR1 is MNHEY, CDR2 SMNVEV (reference sequence). There are 15 residues in the CDR3. The chain's CDR3 is CASRLGKGYGPEAFF. CDR3 bases: TGTGCCAGCAGACTCGGTAAGGGGTATGGGCCTGAAGCTTTCTTT.

This clone was found once. The chain has TRBV6-4 and TRBJ1-2; D call uncertain. Germline values: CDR1 MRHNA, CDR2 SNTAGT. V was clipped by 0 bases and J by 0 bases, with 5 bases between them. This CDR3 has 14 amino acids. The CDR3 coding sequence is TGTGCCAGCAGTGACTCCGGTTCTAACTATGGCTACACCTTC. It specifies CASSDSGSNYGYTF.

The genes are TRBV6-5 and TRBJ1-2; D not resolved. This CDR3 region has 15 residues. The germline CDR1 and CDR2 sequences are MNHEY and SVGAGI. Trimming took 0 bases from V and 4 from J, leaving 12 bases between them. CDR3 sequence: CASSYSATLIYGYTF. The CDR3 DNA is TGTGCCAGCAGTTACTCGGCCACTCTCATCTATGGCTACACCTTC.

This clone was found once. The chain is built from TRBV6-1 and TRBJ1-2; D gene unclear. Per the germline V gene, CDR1 is MNHNS and CDR2 is SASEGT. V was cut by 2 bases and J by 0 bases, with 13 bases left in between. CDR3 size: 16 residues. For the CDR3, the DNA is TGTGCCAGCAGTGAAATGAGTGTGATTCCTAACTATGGCTACACCTTC. Translating it yields CASSEMSVIPNYGYTF.

The rearrangement links TRBV4-1 to TRBJ2-1, with a weak D call TRBD2 (5 bases). CDR1 is MGHRA and CDR2 is YSYEKL in the germline V gene. V gave up 3 bases and J gave up 5 bases, with 11 bases separating them. The CDR3 has 14 residues. CDR3 nucleotides: TGCGCCAGCAGCCAGGTTCCGCGGGACAATGAGCAGTTCTTC. Translating it yields CASSQVPRDNEQFF.

The chain joins TRBV5-1 to TRBJ2-5, with TRBD1 identical over 10 bases. V dropped 2 bases and J dropped 5; count of bases not matched to a gene: 9. Germline CDR1 and CDR2: SGHRS and YFSETQ. This CDR3 comprises 16 residues. The CDR3 region has the DNA TGCGCCAGCAGCTTTCCGGGACAGGGGATTGGGGAGACCCAGTACTTC. It encodes CASSFPGQGIGETQYF.